This TCR beta chain was sequenced in a study of chemoradiotherapy in HPV16-positive cancers. General study findings and limits: During treatment, candidate HPV-specific clones and E7-related motifs expanded in tumor. In HPV16-positive patients, HPV-responsive T-cell expansion tracked better recurrence-free survival.

The CDR3 loop spans 14 amino acids. The V end was cut by 6 bases, the J end by 0 bases, with 9 bases between. Germline-derived CDR1 and CDR2 are LNHDA and SQIVND (reference sequence). As regards this clone: Antigen specificity is unknown.

Some clones are missing from TCRdb's copy, which holds only in-frame ones; the method was immunoSEQ multiplex PCR. The sample contains nearly 35,000 clones, over 80% of which appear only once. This chain links TRBV19 with TRBJ2-1; D is unclear. This material consisted of blood, taken from a patient who underwent chemoradiotherapy. This TCR derives from a human donor with HPV-associated anogenital cancer. Here the CDR3 reads CASRRESSYNEQFF. CDR3 nucleotides: TGTGCCAGTAGAAGGGAAAGCTCCTACAATGAGCAGTTCTTC.